This TCR beta chain is from a study of T cell responses to AZD1222 COVID-19 vaccine. Study-wide findings and caveats: In all cases, repertoires were sampled only after the peak T cell response.

Of note for this clone: Its specificity is not known.

The assay was immunoSEQ multiplex PCR, and TCRdb's table has in-frame clones only and misses some. Here the sample spans 100,000 to 150,000 clones, roughly nine tenths being singletons. The length of the CDR3 is 13 residues. Trimming took off 3 bases at V and 7 bases at J, with 7 bases between the two ends. CDR1 is LGHDT, CDR2 YNNKEL, per germline (reference sequence). The origin of this receptor is an adult in good health. The chain recombines TRBV3-1 (or the pseudogene TRBV3-2) with TRBJ1-6; no definite D call. Sequences were derived from peripheral blood, sampled on day 0 of AZD1222 vaccination. CDR3 DNA sequence: TGTGCCAGCAGCCAGAGAGAGAATTCACCCCTCCACTTT. Its translation: CASSQRENSPLHF.